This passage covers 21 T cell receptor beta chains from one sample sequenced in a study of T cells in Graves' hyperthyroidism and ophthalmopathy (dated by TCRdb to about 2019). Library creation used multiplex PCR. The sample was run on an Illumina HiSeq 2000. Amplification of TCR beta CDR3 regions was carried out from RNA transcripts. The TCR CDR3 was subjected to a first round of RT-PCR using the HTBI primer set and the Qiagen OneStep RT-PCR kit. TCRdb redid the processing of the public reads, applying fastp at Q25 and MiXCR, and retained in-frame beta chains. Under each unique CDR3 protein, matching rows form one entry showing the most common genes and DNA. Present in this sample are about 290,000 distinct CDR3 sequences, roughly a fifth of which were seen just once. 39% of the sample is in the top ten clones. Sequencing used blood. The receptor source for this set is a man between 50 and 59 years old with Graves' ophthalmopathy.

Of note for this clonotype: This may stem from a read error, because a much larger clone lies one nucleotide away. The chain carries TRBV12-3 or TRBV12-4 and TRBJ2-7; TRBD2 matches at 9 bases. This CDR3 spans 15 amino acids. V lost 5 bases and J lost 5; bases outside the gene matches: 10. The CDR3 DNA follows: TGTGCCAGCAGTCCGTTCGGGACTAGCCGTCACGAGCAGTACTTC. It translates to CASSPFGTSRHEQYF.

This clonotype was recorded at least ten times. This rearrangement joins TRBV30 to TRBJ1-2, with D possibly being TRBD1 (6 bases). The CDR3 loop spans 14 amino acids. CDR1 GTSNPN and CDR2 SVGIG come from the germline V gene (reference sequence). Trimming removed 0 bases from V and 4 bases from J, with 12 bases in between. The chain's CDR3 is CAWSVQGASYGYTF. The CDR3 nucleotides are TGTGCCTGGAGTGTACAGGGAGCTAGCTATGGCTACACCTTC.

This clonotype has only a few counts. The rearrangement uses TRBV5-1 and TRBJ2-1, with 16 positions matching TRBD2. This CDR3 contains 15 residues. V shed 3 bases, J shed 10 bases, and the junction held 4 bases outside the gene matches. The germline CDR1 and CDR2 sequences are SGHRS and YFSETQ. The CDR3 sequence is CASSSGLAGGREQFF. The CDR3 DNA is TGCGCCAGCAGCTCGGGACTAGCGGGAGGGAGGGAGCAGTTCTTC.

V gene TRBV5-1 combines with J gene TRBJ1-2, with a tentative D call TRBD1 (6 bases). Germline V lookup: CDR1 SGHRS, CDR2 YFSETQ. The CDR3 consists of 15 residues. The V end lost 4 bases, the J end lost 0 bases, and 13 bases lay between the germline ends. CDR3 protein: CASSPRTATNYGYTF. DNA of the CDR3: TGCGCCAGCAGCCCCCGGACAGCTACTAACTATGGCTACACCTTC.

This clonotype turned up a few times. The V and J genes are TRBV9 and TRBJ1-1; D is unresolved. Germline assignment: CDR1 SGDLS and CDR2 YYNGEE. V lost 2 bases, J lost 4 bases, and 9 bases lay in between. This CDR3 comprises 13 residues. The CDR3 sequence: CASSVGRGTEAFF. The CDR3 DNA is TGTGCCAGCAGCGTTGGCAGAGGCACTGAAGCTTTCTTT.

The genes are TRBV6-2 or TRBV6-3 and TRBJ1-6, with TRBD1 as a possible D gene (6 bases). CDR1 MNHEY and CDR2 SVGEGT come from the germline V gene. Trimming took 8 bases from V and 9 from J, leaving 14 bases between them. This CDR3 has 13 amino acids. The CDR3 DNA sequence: TGTGCCAGCTCGGGGGGGGCTGGTTCACCCCTCCACTTT. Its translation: CASSGGAGSPLHF.

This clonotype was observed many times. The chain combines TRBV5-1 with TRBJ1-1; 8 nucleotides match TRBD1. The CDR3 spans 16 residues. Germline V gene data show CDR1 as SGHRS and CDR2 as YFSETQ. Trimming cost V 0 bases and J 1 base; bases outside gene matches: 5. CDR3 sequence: CASSLDLDRGNTEAFF. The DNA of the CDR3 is TGCGCCAGCAGCTTGGATTTAGACAGGGGGAACACTGAAGCTTTCTTT.

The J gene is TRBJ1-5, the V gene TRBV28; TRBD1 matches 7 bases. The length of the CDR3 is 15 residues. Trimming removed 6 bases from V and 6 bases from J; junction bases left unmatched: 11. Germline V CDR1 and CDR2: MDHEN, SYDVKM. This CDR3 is CASSPDRVLGQPQHF. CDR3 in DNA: TGTGCCAGCAGCCCCGACAGGGTTTTGGGTCAGCCCCAGCATTTT. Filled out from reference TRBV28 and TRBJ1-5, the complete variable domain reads DVKVTQSSRYLVKRTGEKVFLECVQDMDHENMFWYRQDPGLGLRLIYFSYDVKMKEKGDIPEGYSVSREKKERFSLILESASTNQTSMYLCASSPDRVLGQPQHFGDGTRLSIL.

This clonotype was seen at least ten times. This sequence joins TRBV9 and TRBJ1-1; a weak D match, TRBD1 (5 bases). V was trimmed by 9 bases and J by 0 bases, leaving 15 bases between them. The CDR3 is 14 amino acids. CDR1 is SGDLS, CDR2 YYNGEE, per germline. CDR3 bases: TGTGCCACCGCACGTGGGGGTCTGAACACTGAAGCTTTCTTT. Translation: CATARGGLNTEAFF.

This chain's CDR3 is CASSLKGGSGGGNEQFF. The CDR3 DNA sequence: TGTGCCAGCAGCTTAAAGGGCGGGTCGGGAGGGGGCAATGAGCAGTTCTTC. V is TRBV7-9 and J is TRBJ2-1, with 8 bases lining up with TRBD2. The CDR3 has 17 residues. Germline V CDR1 and CDR2: SEHNR, FQNEAQ (reference sequence). The J segment lost 6 bases and the V segment lost 2 bases, leaving 12 bases of the junction unmatched.

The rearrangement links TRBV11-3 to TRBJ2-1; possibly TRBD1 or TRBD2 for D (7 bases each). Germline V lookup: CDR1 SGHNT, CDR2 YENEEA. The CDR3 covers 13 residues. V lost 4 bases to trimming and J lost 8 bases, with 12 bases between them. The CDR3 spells CASSSPGGDEQFF. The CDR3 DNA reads TGTGCCAGCAGCTCGCCAGGGGGGGATGAGCAGTTCTTC.

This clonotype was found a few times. CDR3 sequence (DNA): TGTGCCAGCAGCGCCGGACTAGTGACCGGGGAGCTGTTTTTT. Amino acid sequence: CASSAGLVTGELFF. This chain uses TRBV9 with TRBJ2-2; TRBD2 agrees at 7 bases. CDR1 and CDR2 from the germline V gene are SGDLS and YYNGEE. V lost 3 bases, J lost 5 bases, and 4 bases stayed unmatched. The length of the CDR3 is 14 residues.

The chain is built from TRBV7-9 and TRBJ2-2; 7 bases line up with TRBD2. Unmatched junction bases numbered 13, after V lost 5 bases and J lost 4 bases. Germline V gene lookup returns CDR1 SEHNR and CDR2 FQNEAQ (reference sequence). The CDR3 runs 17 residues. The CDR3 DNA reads TGTGCCAGCAGCGAACCACTGCTAGCGGTTTTCACCGGGGAGCTGTTTTTT. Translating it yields CASSEPLLAVFTGELFF.

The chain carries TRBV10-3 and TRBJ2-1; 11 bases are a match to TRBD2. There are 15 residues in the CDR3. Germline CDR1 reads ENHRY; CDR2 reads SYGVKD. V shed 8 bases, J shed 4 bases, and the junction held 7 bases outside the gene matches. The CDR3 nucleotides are TGTGCCATCGCGAAAACTAGCGGGAGTTACAATGAGCAGTTCTTC. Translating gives CAIAKTSGSYNEQFF.

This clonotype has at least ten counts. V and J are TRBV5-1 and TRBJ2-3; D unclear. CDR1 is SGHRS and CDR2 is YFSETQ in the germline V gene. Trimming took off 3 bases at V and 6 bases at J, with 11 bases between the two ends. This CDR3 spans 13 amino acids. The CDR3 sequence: CASSYQRADTQYF. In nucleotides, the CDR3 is TGCGCCAGCAGCTACCAAAGGGCGGATACGCAGTATTTT.

CDR3 sequence reads: CASSTTGAGAGELFF. For the CDR3, the DNA is TGTGCCAGTAGTACGACAGGGGCTGGCGCCGGGGAGCTGTTTTTT. The gene calls are TRBV19 and TRBJ2-2; 8 bases align to TRBD1. The trim removed 4 bases at V and 6 bases at J, leaving 7 bases unmatched. CDR1 is LNHDA, CDR2 SQIVND, per germline (reference sequence). The CDR3 has 15 residues.

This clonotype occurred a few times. As DNA, the CDR3 is TGTGCCTGGAGTGTAGGGCAGGGGACGAGCACAGATACGCAGTATTTT. Translation gives CAWSVGQGTSTDTQYF. The chain joins TRBV30 to TRBJ2-3; a possible D gene is TRBD1 (6 bases). The CDR3 is 16 amino acids. Germline V lookup: CDR1 GTSNPN, CDR2 SVGIG (reference sequence). V was pared by 0 bases and J by 0 bases, with 13 bases between. The full variable domain, in which reference TRBV30 and TRBJ2-3 provide the parts outside the CDR3, is SQTIHQWPATLVQPVGSPLSLECTVEGTSNPNLYWYRQAAGRGLQLLFYSVGIGQISSEVPQNLSASRPQDRQFILSSKKLLLSDSGFYLCAWSVGQGTSTDTQYFGPGTRLTVL.

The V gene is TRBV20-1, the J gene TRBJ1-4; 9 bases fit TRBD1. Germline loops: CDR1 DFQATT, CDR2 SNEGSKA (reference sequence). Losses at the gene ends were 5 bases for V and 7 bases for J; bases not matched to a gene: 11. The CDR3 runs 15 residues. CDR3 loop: CSAWGQGSKGEKLFF. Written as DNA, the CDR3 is TGCAGTGCTTGGGGACAGGGTAGTAAAGGTGAAAAACTGTTTTTT.

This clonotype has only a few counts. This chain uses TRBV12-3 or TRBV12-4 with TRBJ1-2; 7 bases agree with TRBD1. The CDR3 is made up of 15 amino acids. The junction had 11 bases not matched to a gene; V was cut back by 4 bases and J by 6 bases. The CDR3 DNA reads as TGTGCCAGCAGTTCGACAGGGCAGGGTCTAGATGGCTACACCTTC. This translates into CASSSTGQGLDGYTF.

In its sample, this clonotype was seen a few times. The CDR3, as DNA: TGTGCCAGCAGCGTATCCCCCGGGGGCGGATCCAATGAGCAGTTCTTC. It codes for CASSVSPGGGSNEQFF. This sequence joins TRBV9 and TRBJ2-1, with D perhaps given as TRBD1 or TRBD2 (6 bases each). From germline, CDR1 is SGDLS and CDR2 YYNGEE. Deletions cut 1 base from V and 6 bases from J, with 17 bases between. This CDR3 region has 16 residues.

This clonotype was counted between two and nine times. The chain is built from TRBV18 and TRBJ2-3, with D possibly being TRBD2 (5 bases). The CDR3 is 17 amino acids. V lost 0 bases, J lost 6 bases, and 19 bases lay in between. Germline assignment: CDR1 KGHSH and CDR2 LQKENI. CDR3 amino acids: CASSPPFGKRNWDTQYF. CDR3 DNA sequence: TGTGCCAGCTCACCACCGTTCGGGAAACGGAACTGGGATACGCAGTATTTT. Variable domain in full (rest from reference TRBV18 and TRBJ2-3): NAGVMQNPRHLVRRRGQEARLRCSPMKGHSHVYWYRQLPEEGLKFMVYLQKENIIDESGMPKERFSAEFPKEGPSILRIQQVVRGDSAAYFCASSPPFGKRNWDTQYFGPGTRLTVL.